This paragraph covers one TCR beta chain sequence. Its antigen is unknown. This sample was included in a study of T cell responses to AZD1222 COVID-19 vaccine. The repertoire was sequenced with immunoSEQ multiplex PCR; TCRdb's copy has only in-frame clones and lacks some. Here the sample spans about 140,000 clones, roughly 91% being singletons. The CDR3 runs to 16 residues. V gave up 4 bases and J gave up 5 bases; unmatched junction bases: 14. CDR1 SNHLY and CDR2 FYNNEI come from the germline V gene. General observations from the study: Clonal diversity was possibly underestimated, and white British individuals and females predominated among donors.

The source was peripheral blood, collected 28 days after the second AZD1222 dose. The chain recombines TRBV2 with TRBJ2-7, with 7 positions matching TRBD2. The sequence came from an adult who received the AZD1222 COVID-19 vaccine. CDR3 DNA sequence: TGTGCCAGCAGTGGGGAGGGAGGGTATACTTATGACGAGCAGTACTTC. Amino acid sequence: CASSGEGGYTYDEQYF.